This T cell receptor (beta chain) appears in the sequencing data of a study of CD8+CD57+ T cells in acquired aplastic anemia. Both TCR beta VDJ combination and CDR3 sequence profiling were carried out. Genomic DNA was the template for this profiling. MiXCR, run by TCRdb on the reads, gives a single entry per CDR3 protein. The data show hundreds of thousands of distinct CDR3 sequences, with about a third seen just once and roughly 0.89% held by the top ten. It was patients with CD8+CD57+ cell expansion by flow cytometry who were chosen for sequencing. Blood was sampled before the patients had received any therapy. Comments on this clonotype: The CDR3 carries no conserved terminal phenylalanine or tryptophan, so it likely arises from a read error.

The CDR3 has 14 amino acids. Per germline, CDR1 SGHRS and CDR2 YFSETQ. The V end lost 5 bases, the J end lost 8 bases, and 19 bases lay between the germline ends. The rearrangement uses TRBV5-1 and TRBJ1-2; D not resolved. This sequence originates from a human donor with aplastic anemia. Sequencing was performed on sorted CD4+, CD8+, or CD8+CD57+ T cells (not recorded which) from PBMCs. The CDR3 loop reads CASSLSDDRQGYTL. Here the CDR3 DNA reads TGCGCCAGCAGTCTATCAGACGATCGTCAGGGCTACACCCTC.